This TCR beta chain is from a study of T cells in Graves' hyperthyroidism and ophthalmopathy. Overall study: Initial diagnosis, before any treatment, was when peripheral blood was collected. Overall study findings and caveats: The authors' 13 V-J model separated ophthalmopathy from stable hyperthyroidism. For ophthalmopathy, model prediction preceded onset by a median about 6 months.

Fresh peripheral blood, roughly 10 ml, was the source of the PBMCs. This clonotype was seen ten or more times. Antigen: not known. TCR beta CDR3 sequences were amplified from RNA transcripts. A first-round RT-PCR of the TCR CDR3 used the HTBI primer set. TCRdb used MiXCR to reprocess the multiplex PCR reads, holding one entry per CDR3 protein. This table holds around 450,000 distinct CDR3 sequences, approximately 15% found once. Germline V gives CDR1 LGHDT, CDR2 YNNKEL (reference sequence). CDR3 size: 15 residues. The V and J ends lost 4 bases and 1 base respectively, with 13 bases between them. The clonotype was recovered from a young woman with Graves' hyperthyroidism. V is TRBV3-1 and J is TRBJ1-1; D gene uncertain. Sample: blood. The CDR3 spells CASSRRPDGNTEAFF. The DNA for the CDR3 is TGTGCCAGCAGCCGCAGACCGGACGGGAACACTGAAGCTTTCTTT.